This T cell receptor beta chain was profiled in a study of T-cell memory formation after mild COVID-19. Overall study findings and caveats: Memory sampled before infection contained some responding clones, suggesting cross-reactive memory joined.

Points on this clonotype: The antigen is not known.

After removal of 3 bases from V and 2 bases from J, the junction contained 7 bases not matched to a gene. CDR1 and CDR2 (germline): SGHDT, YYEEEE. The CDR3 spans 15 residues. TCRdb processed the 5' RACE reads anew with MiXCR; each CDR3 protein has one entry. The table lists 300,000 or so distinct CDR3 sequences, approximately 15% of them singletons, with 22% in the top ten. The sequencing sample was made of PBMCs or a T cell subset sorted from them (not recorded which). The rearrangement links TRBV5-6 to TRBJ2-7; TRBD1 agrees at 8 bases. The sequence came from a young man who had mild COVID-19 (a few samples of this study predate the infection). Cell type and time point are not known. CDR3 DNA sequence: TGTGCCAGCAGCTCCCGGGACAGGAACCCCTACGAGCAGTACTTC. Translating gives CASSSRDRNPYEQYF.